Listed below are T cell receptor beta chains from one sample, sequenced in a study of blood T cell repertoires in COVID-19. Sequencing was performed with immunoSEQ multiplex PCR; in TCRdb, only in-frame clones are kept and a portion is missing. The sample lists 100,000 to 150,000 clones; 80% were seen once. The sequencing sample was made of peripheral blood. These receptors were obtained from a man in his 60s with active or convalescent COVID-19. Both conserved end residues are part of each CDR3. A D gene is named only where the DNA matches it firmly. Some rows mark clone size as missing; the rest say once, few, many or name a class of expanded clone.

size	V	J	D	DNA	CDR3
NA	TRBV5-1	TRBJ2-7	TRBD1	TGCGCCAGCAGCGTTGGGACAGGAGGGCGCGAGCAGTACTTC	CASSVGTGGREQYF
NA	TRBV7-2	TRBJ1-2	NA	TGTGCCAGCACCTCGGCCAGGGGCTATGGCTACACCTTC	CASTSARGYGYTF
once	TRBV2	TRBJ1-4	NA	TGTGCCAGCAGTCCGACAGACGCCTTTGAAAAACTGTTTTTT	CASSPTDAFEKLFF
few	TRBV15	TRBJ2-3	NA	TGTGCCACCAGCAGAGTTCAGGGTATCGCAGATACGCAGTATTTT	CATSRVQGIADTQYF
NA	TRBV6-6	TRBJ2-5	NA	TGTGCCAGCAGTTACTCGGCGGGAGAGACCCAGTACTTC	CASSYSAGETQYF
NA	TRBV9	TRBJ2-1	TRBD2	TGTGCCAGCAGCGTAGGGCTAGCGGGAGATTATAGTGAGCAGTTCTTC	CASSVGLAGDYSEQFF
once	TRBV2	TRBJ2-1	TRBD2	TGTGCCAGCAGTGGGACTAGCGGGATGGAGCAGTTCTTC	CASSGTSGMEQFF
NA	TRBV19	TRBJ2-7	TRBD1	TGTGCCAGTAGTATGGGGGGGACAGGGTTCTACGAGCAGTACTTC	CASSMGGTGFYEQYF
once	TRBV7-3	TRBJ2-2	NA	TGTGCCAGCCTCCCCTACCCAGGCGAGGGGGAGCTGTTTTTT	CASLPYPGEGELFF
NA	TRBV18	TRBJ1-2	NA	TGTGCCAGCTCACCAGGCAGGGGTCGCTCTAACTATGGCTACACCTTC	CASSPGRGRSNYGYTF
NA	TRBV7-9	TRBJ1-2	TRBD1	TGTGCCAGCAGCCGTACAGGGGGGGACTATGGCTACACCTTC	CASSRTGGDYGYTF
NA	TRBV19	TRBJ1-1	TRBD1	TGTGCCAGTAGTCTGAGAGGGGGCCCTGAAGCTTTCTTT	CASSLRGGPEAFF
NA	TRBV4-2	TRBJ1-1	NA	TGTGCCAGCAGCCAAGATGGGGCAGGATTGAACACTGAAGCTTTCTTT	CASSQDGAGLNTEAFF
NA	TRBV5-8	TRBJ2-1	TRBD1	TGTGCCAGCAGCGTATTACAGGGGTTGGGAGAGCAGTTCTTC	CASSVLQGLGEQFF
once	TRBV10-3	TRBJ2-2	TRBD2	TGTGCCATCAGTCAAGGGACTAGCGTCCGGGAGCTGTTTTTT	CAISQGTSVRELFF